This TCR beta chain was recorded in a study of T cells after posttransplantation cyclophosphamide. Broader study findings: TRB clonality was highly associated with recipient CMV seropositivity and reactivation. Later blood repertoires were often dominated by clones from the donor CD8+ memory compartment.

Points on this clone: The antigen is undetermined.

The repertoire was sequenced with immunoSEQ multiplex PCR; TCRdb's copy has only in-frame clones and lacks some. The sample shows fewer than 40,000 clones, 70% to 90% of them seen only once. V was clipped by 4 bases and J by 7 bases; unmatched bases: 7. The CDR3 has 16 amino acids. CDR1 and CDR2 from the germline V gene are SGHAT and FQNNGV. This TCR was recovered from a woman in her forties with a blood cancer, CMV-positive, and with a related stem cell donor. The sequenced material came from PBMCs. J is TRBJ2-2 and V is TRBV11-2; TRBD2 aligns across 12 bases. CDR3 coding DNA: TGTGCCAGCAGCTCCCTAGCGGGGGGGCCCGGCGGGGAGCTGTTTTTT. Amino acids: CASSSLAGGPGGELFF.